This is a list of T cell receptor beta chains from one sample in a study of early T cells in non-severe SARS-CoV-2 infection. TCRdb analysed the 5' RACE reads with MiXCR anew, one entry per CDR3 protein. This sample has tens of thousands of distinct CDR3 sequences, with roughly 15% found just once. The sample consisted of whole blood, taken at baseline. The receptors originated from an adult who was a healthcare worker with PCR-confirmed SARS-CoV-2 infection or an uninfected control (not recorded which). Both conserved end residues are part of each CDR3. A D gene is named only where the DNA matches it firmly. The size field is filled for only some rows; it gives once, few, many or a size class.

J gene	D gene	clone size	V gene	CDR3 DNA	CDR3 protein
TRBJ1-3	-	-	TRBV7-6	TGTGCCAGCAGCTTAAGTCCGGGCGCGCGGGGAAACACCATATATTTT	CASSLSPGARGNTIYF
TRBJ2-1	TRBD2	few	TRBV15	TGTGCCACCAGCGGATCACTAGCGGGTATTAGGGATGAGCAGTTCTTC	CATSGSLAGIRDEQFF
TRBJ1-1	-	-	TRBV7-6	TGTGCCAGCAGCTCCCTGCCGGACACTGAAGCTTTCTTT	CASSSLPDTEAFF
TRBJ2-7	-	few	TRBV29-1	TGCAGCGCCACGCGATGGGACTACGAGCAGTACTTC	CSATRWDYEQYF
TRBJ2-1	TRBD2	-	TRBV18	TGTGCCAGCTCAATGGCTAGCGGGAGAGGGGAGCAGTTCTTC	CASSMASGRGEQFF
TRBJ1-5	TRBD1	-	TRBV28	TGTGCCAGCAGTACGGGACAGGGAGGTCAGCCCCAGCATTTT	CASSTGQGGQPQHF
TRBJ1-4	-	-	TRBV20-1	TGCAGTGCTAGGTCCGGAAGGGAGGATGAAAAACTGTTTTTT	CSARSGREDEKLFF
TRBJ2-7	TRBD1	few	TRBV12-3/TRBV12-4	TGTGCCAGCAGTTTCAGGGGCCGTTATGGGACAGGGTCCTACGAGCAGTACTTC	CASSFRGRYGTGSYEQYF
TRBJ1-4	-	few	TRBV10-3	TGTGCCATCAGTGAGACGGGGGGACGAGAAAAACTGTTTTTT	CAISETGGREKLFF
TRBJ1-5	-	-	TRBV20-1	TGCAGTGCTCCCCAGGGGCCAGGACAGCCCCAGCATTTT	CSAPQGPGQPQHF
TRBJ1-4	-	-	TRBV4-3	TGCGCCAGCAGCCCCAGCCTGCTTAATGAAAAACTGTTTTTT	CASSPSLLNEKLFF